This entry describes one T cell receptor (beta chain). Its specific antigen is unknown. No base quality information exists; no much larger clone differs at one position. The sample is drawn from a study of STAT5B mutations in CD4+ large granular lymphocyte leukemia (dated by TCRdb to between 2021 and 2024). Regarding the study in general: Among the healthy controls, the CDR3 'QG' motif was associated with a particular HLA allele. The study compared the TCRbeta repertoires of patients with CD4+ T-cell large granular lymphocyte leukemia against the TCRbeta repertoires of healthy blood donors. Flow cytometry on FACSCanto II or FACSVerse showed that the purified fractions were more than 95% pure among lymphocytes. Overall study outcomes, separate from this receptor: CD4-sorted patient repertoires appeared more clonal than healthy CD4+ repertoires, and this difference persisted after removing the putative leukemic clones. Enrichment of TRBV06-family usage was observed among the top patient clones (8/27) relative to healthy controls (2/35). The data were not HLA-matched, and the relatively small sample size could explain the higher clonality seen in CD4+ compared with CD8+ T-LGLL. Main leukemic clonotypes were private to each patient, although 25% to 30% of the main leukemic clonotypes were found at low frequency in the non-leukemic repertoires of other patients.

Buffy coats from some 35 blood donors, supplied by the Finnish Red Cross blood service, were used as healthy controls. All TCR-sequenced material derived from peripheral blood: patient blood samples and healthy donor buffy coats. Peripheral blood mononuclear cells were isolated by Ficoll-Hypaque gradient centrifugation. CD4+ cells were purified magnetically from the buffy coats of healthy controls. Genomic DNA was extracted using the Gentra Puregene Cell and Tissue kit, and a Qubit 2.0 fluorometer was used to quantify it. From the germline V gene, CDR1 is LGHNT and CDR2 is FRNRAP. The CDR3 starts with the cysteine, ends with the phenylalanine, and has 14 residues. This entry keeps only the CDR3 DNA: 42 bases, framed from base 1. V lost 6 bases and J lost 0 bases; the stretch between them is 6 bases long. The immunoSEQ assay at survey resolution was used to sequence TCRbeta rearrangements from genomic DNA. Concerning the study's data processing: In the TCR sequencing data, the smallest productive clonotype frequency that could be detected was 2.59 x 10-5. Only productive TCRbeta rearrangements, defined as complete and in-frame sequences, were included in the analyses. Sample clonality was computed as Simpson clonality in the immunoSEQ Analyzer version 3.0. Clones were binned by frequency as very rare, small, medium, large (1-20%) or hyperexpanded (>20%). Generation probabilities were estimated with OLGA 1.2.3, V-gene circos plots were generated with VDJtools, specificities were searched for in VDJdb, and CDR3 motifs were identified with GLIPH. TCRdb's version of the immuneACCESS table is confined to in-frame rearrangements and falls short of the full clone set. An unresolved V gene accounts for under half of the shortfall where checked; the remainder is of unknown origin. That table supplies the V and J calls and clone size; D and trimming were determined from the DNA. This sample is represented by tens of thousands of clones; around 82% of them were singletons. Approximately 0.4% of the sample goes to the ten largest clones.

The sequencing sample was made of CD4+ T cells from blood buffy coats. The chain employs TRBV12-5 and TRBJ2-6, with the D gene call left open. The origin of this receptor is a human donor in good health. The DNA reads as follows: TGTGCTAGTGGCCCTAGCTCTGGGGCCAACGTCCTGACTTTC. Protein translation: CASGPSSGANVLTF.